These 19 T cell receptor beta chains came from one sample sequenced in a study of T cells in Graves' hyperthyroidism and ophthalmopathy. TCR beta CDR3 region amplification was performed from RNA transcripts. Researchers ran a first-round RT-PCR on the TCR CDR3 using the HTBI primer set. MiXCR was run by TCRdb on the multiplex PCR reads, yielding one entry per CDR3 protein. The sample holds a few hundred thousand distinct CDR3 sequences, 15% to 18% seen once. The sequenced sample consisted of blood. The source of these receptors is a woman younger than 35 with Graves' hyperthyroidism.

This clonotype was counted a few times. The rearrangement links TRBV14 to TRBJ2-5, with D uncertain. CDR1 is SGHDN, CDR2 FVKESK, per germline. The CDR3 loop spans 15 amino acids. V lost 0 bases to trimming and J lost 4 bases, with 12 bases between them. Here the CDR3 reads CASSQDRALGETQYF. The CDR3 coding sequence is TGTGCCAGCAGCCAAGATCGGGCCTTAGGAGAGACCCAGTACTTC.

This clonotype was seen repeatedly, ten times or more. For the CDR3, the DNA is TGTGCCAGCAGCTTTTCCAGGGGGAGAGACTATGGCTACACCTTC. Its protein product is CASSFSRGRDYGYTF. V usage is TRBV5-5 and J usage is TRBJ1-2; TRBD1 agrees at 7 bases. Germline V CDR1 and CDR2: SGHKS, YYEKEE (reference sequence). This CDR3 has 15 amino acids. The V and J ends lost 2 bases and 3 bases, in that order; junction bases with no gene match: 7.

This clonotype was observed a few times. The rearrangement links TRBV4-1 to TRBJ2-1, with 7 bases fitting TRBD2. With 0 bases clipped from V and 8 bases from J, the junction kept 7 bases outside the gene matches. This CDR3 is built from 15 residues. The germline gives CDR1 MGHRA, CDR2 YSYEKL. The CDR3 DNA reads as TGCGCCAGCAGCCAAGAGGGCGGGAGAGGAGATGAGCAGTTCTTC. It encodes CASSQEGGRGDEQFF.

This clonotype was counted ten times or more. The gene calls are TRBV12-5 and TRBJ2-1, with 7 bases aligning to TRBD1. J gave up 12 bases and V 3 bases, and 5 bases lay outside the gene matches. Germline CDR1 is LGHNT and CDR2 is FRNRAP. This CDR3 region has 12 residues. CDR3 nucleotide sequence: TGTGCTAGTGGTTTTGTGCGACAGGGGCAGTTCTTC. This codes for CASGFVRQGQFF.

The CDR3 DNA reads TGTGCCAGCAGCGAGCAAATCCCGGACACCGGGGAGCTGTTTTTT. Residues: CASSEQIPDTGELFF. V and J are TRBV6-1 and TRBJ2-2, with unresolved D. Trimming left V 6 bases short and J 3 bases short, with 14 bases between. The germline CDR1 and CDR2 sequences are MNHNS and SASEGT. This CDR3 has 15 amino acids.

A few counts support this clonotype. The rearrangement joins TRBV19 to TRBJ1-5, with a possible D match to TRBD1 (6 bases). The CDR3 runs 15 residues. V was cut by 8 bases and J by 0 bases, with 14 bases left in between. Per the germline V gene, CDR1 is LNHDA and CDR2 is SQIVND (reference sequence). The CDR3 loop is CASQTGEYSNQPQHF. For the CDR3, the DNA is TGTGCCAGTCAGACAGGAGAATATAGCAATCAGCCCCAGCATTTT.

This clonotype occurred many times. The J gene is TRBJ2-3, the V gene TRBV29-1, with 9 bases aligning to TRBD2. The CDR3 loop spans 12 amino acids. CDR1 SQVTM and CDR2 ANQGSEA come from the germline V gene. The trim removed 3 bases at V and 9 bases at J, leaving 4 bases unmatched. The CDR3 DNA sequence: TGCAGCGTTGAGGCTAGCGGGAACACGCAGTATTTT. Translating gives CSVEASGNTQYF.

This clonotype was seen once. The chain couples TRBV7-2 to TRBJ2-3, with 8 bases lining up with TRBD1. With V trimmed by 9 bases and J by 1 base, 6 bases remained unmatched. The CDR3 runs to 14 residues. In germline, CDR1 is SGHTA, CDR2 FQGNSA. CDR3 amino acids: CASTRGLGTDTQYF. The CDR3 bases are TGTGCCAGTACCAGGGGGCTAGGCACAGATACGCAGTATTTT.

As regards this clonotype: This may come from a read error, since a much larger clone is one base off. The V gene is TRBV2, the J gene TRBJ2-2; D remains unclear. Germline loops: CDR1 SNHLY, CDR2 FYNNEI. CDR3 length equals 13 residues. CDR3 coding DNA: TGTGCCAGCAGTCGCGGTTACACCGAGGAGCTGTTTTTT. Protein product: CASSRGYTEELFF. Full variable domain (remainder filled in from reference TRBV2 and TRBJ2-2): EPEVTQTPSHQVTQMGQEVILRCVPISNHLYFYWYRQILGQKVEFLVSFYNNEISEKSEIFDDQFSVERPDGSNFTLKIRSTKLEDSAMYFCASSRGYTEELFFGEGSRLTVL.

The sample holds a few counts of this clonotype. J is TRBJ2-3 and V is TRBV5-1; TRBD1 agrees at 10 bases. The CDR3 runs to 16 residues. Germline values: CDR1 SGHRS, CDR2 YFSETQ. With 4 bases clipped from V and 6 bases from J, the junction kept 11 bases outside the gene matches. The CDR3 coding sequence is TGCGCCAGCAGCAAAACCCGGACAGGGGGAGAGGATACGCAGTATTTT. Residues: CASSKTRTGGEDTQYF.

The V call is TRBV11-2, the J call TRBJ1-1, with 7 bases identical to TRBD1. Germline CDR1 is SGHAT and CDR2 is FQNNGV. The CDR3 is 11 amino acids. The junction had 5 bases not matched to a gene; V was cut back by 4 bases and J by 12 bases. The CDR3 protein is CASSYRTGTFF. CDR3 nucleotide sequence: TGTGCCAGCAGCTACCGGACAGGAACTTTCTTT.

This clonotype was seen ten or more times. The chain employs TRBV20-1 and TRBJ1-5; D not certain. Germline-derived CDR1 and CDR2 are DFQATT and SNEGSKA (reference sequence). The length of the CDR3 is 16 residues. Trimming shortened V by 3 bases and J by 4 bases, and 19 bases separated the two germline ends. CDR3 nucleotides: TGCAGTGCTAGTGATCCAGACCTCCGGTGGAATCAGCCCCAGCATTTT. Protein product: CSASDPDLRWNQPQHF.

The rearrangement joins TRBV9 to TRBJ1-6, with D possibly TRBD1 on 6 matching bases. The germline CDR1 and CDR2 sequences are SGDLS and YYNGEE. V lost 4 bases and J lost 10, with 21 bases in between. This CDR3 is 16 amino acids long. CDR3 loop: CASSTKVGGRGSPLHF. CDR3 DNA: TGTGCCAGCAGCACAAAAGTCGGGGGCCGCGGGTCACCCCTCCACTTT.

This clonotype has a count of ten or more. This chain connects TRBV5-1 to TRBJ1-5, with D uncertain. Deletions cut 0 bases from V and 1 base from J, with 8 bases between. Germline V gene data show CDR1 as SGHRS and CDR2 as YFSETQ. CDR3 size: 15 residues. The CDR3: CASSLDPRSNQPQHF. DNA for the CDR3: TGCGCCAGCAGCTTGGACCCGAGAAGCAATCAGCCCCAGCATTTT.

This clonotype was found many times. The V and J genes are TRBV3-1 and TRBJ2-3; the D is unclear. Trimming removed 4 bases at V and 2 bases at J, with 10 bases between. This CDR3 comprises 14 residues. The germline V gene encodes CDR1 LGHDT and CDR2 YNNKEL (reference sequence). The CDR3 spells CASSLRLSTDTQYF. DNA of the CDR3: TGTGCCAGCAGCCTCCGGCTCTCCACAGATACGCAGTATTTT.

The chain joins TRBV4-1 to TRBJ2-3; 8 positions agree with TRBD2. CDR3 length: 14 residues. J lost 9 bases, V lost 1 base, and 6 bases had no gene match. Germline V gene data show CDR1 as MGHRA and CDR2 as YSYEKL. CDR3 residues: CASSQVSTSGTQYF. CDR3 bases: TGCGCCAGCAGCCAAGTTAGTACTAGCGGAACGCAGTATTTT.

This clonotype showed up many times. The CDR3, as DNA: TGTGCCAGCAGCTTAGACTTGGCGGCGCCCGTGACTGAAGCTTTCTTT. Its protein is CASSLDLAAPVTEAFF. This chain connects TRBV7-6 to TRBJ1-1, with D unclear. The CDR3 loop spans 16 amino acids. The ends were cut back, 1 base at V and 5 bases at J, with 17 bases in the middle. Germline CDR1 and CDR2: SGHVS and FNYEAQ.

This clonotype was picked up a small number of times. V is TRBV7-6 and J is TRBJ1-4; D remains unclear. Trimming stripped 5 bases from V and 2 bases from J, with 12 bases between. The CDR3 sequence is 15 residues long. Germline-derived CDR1 and CDR2 are SGHVS and FNYEAQ. CDR3: CASSPHMGTNEKLFF. The DNA of the CDR3 is TGTGCCAGCAGCCCCCACATGGGGACTAATGAAAAACTGTTTTTT. The variable domain in full, completed from reference TRBV7-6 and TRBJ1-4, reads GAGVSQSPRYKVTKRGQDVALRCDPISGHVSLYWYRQALGQGPEFLTYFNYEAQQDKSGLPNDRFSAERPEGSISTLTIQRTEQRDSAMYRCASSPHMGTNEKLFFGSGTQLSVL.

This clonotype was seen at least ten times. The chain uses TRBV27 and TRBJ2-1; 8 nucleotides line up with TRBD2. V lost 3 bases and J lost 8; bases outside the gene matches: 12. The CDR3 sequence is 16 residues long. Germline-derived CDR1 and CDR2 are MNHEY and SMNVEV (reference sequence). CDR3 protein: CASSFQRGPRKDEQFF. CDR3 nucleotides: TGTGCCAGCAGTTTTCAGCGGGGGCCCCGGAAAGATGAGCAGTTCTTC.